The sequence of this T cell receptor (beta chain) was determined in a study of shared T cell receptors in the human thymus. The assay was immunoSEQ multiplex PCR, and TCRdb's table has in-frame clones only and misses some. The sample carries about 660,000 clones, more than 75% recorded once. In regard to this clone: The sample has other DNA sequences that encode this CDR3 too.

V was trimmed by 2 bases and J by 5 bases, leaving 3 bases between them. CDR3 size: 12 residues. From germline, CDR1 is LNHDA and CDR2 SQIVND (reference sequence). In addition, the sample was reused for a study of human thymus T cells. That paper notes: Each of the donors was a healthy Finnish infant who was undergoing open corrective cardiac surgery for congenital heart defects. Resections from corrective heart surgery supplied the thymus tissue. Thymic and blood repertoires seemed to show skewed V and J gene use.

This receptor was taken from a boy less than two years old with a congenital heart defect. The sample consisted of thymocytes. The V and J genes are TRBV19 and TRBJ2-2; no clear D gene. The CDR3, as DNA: TGTGCCAGTAGTATATCAACCGGGGAGCTGTTTTTT. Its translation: CASSISTGELFF. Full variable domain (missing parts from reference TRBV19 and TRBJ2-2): DGGITQSPKYLFRKEGQNVTLSCEQNLNHDAMYWYRQDPGQGLRLIYYSQIVNDFQKGDIAEGYSVSREKKESFPLTVTSAQKNPTAFYLCASSISTGELFFGEGSRLTVL.